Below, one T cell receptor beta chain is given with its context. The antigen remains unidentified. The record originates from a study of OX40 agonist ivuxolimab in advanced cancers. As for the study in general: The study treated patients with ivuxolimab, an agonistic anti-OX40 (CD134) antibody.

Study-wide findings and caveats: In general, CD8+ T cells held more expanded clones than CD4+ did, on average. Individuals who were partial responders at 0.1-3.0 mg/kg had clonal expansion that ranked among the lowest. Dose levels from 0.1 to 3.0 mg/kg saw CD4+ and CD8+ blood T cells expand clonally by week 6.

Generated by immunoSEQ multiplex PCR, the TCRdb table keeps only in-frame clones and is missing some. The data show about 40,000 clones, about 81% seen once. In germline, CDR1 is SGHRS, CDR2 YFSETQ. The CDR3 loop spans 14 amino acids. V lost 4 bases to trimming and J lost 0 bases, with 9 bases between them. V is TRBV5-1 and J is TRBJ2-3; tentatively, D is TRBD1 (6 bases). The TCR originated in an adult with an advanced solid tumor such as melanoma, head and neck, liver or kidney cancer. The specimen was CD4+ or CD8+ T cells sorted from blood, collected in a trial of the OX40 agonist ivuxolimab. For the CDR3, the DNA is TGCGCCAGCAGCGGAGGACAGAGCACAGATACGCAGTATTTT. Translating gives CASSGGQSTDTQYF. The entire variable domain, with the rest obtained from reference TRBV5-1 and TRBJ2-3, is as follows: KAGVTQTPRYLIKTRGQQVTLSCSPISGHRSVSWYQQTPGQGLQFLFEYFSETQRNKGNFPGRFSGRQFSNSRSEMNVSTLELGDSALYLCASSGGQSTDTQYFGPGTRLTVL.